This TCR beta chain appears in the sequencing data of a study of blood T cells in healthy people across ages (dated by TCRdb to between 2014 and 2017). Looking at the study overall: In model experiments, roughly one uniquely barcoded TCR beta cDNA molecule per two T cells was captured by template switching. To track age-related changes in TCR beta repertoire diversity, the study relied on deep sequencing normalized with unique cDNA molecular identifiers. Four age groups were formed from the donors: young (average roughly 15 years), middle-aged (around 41), aged (over 55) and long-lived (more than 75). To avoid experimental bias, donors of different ages were distributed randomly across sequencing lanes. Two additional independent replicas of 1 million unique cDNA reads from the same blood draw were analyzed for two donors (one aged 18 to 29 and one aged 80 or older). What the research found in general, with its limitations: Conclusive comparison of naive and antigen-experienced compartments was prevented by the profiling of bulk unsorted PBMCs. As age increased, observed TCR beta diversity per million T cells dropped in a roughly linear way, and a significant reduction was already evident by age 40. There was a strong correlation between observed TCR beta diversity and the percentage of naive T cells measured by flow cytometry. Compared with the aged group, the long-lived group had more naive CD4+ T cells, fewer expanded clones and increased TCR diversity, suggesting age selection. Donor CMV infection status was unknown, potentially confounding age-related changes in expanded clonotypes. Estimates of total diversity based on one million sequenced T cells were considered lower bounds and underestimates.

Libraries were constructed by 5' RACE. The reads were generated on an Illumina HiSeq 2500. A second PCR of about 7 to 12 cycles was run with a J-beta primer mix and a sample-barcoded 5' primer. A unique molecular identifier was introduced onto each TCR beta cDNA molecule by a template-switch 5' adaptor carrying 12 random nucleotides. Each sample yielded at least 3 million CDR3-containing paired-end reads. The Mint cDNA synthesis kit, primed by a TRBC-specific oligonucleotide, was used to synthesize first-strand cDNA from all RNA. All cDNA was treated with uracil-DNA glycosylase and then went through a first 18-cycle PCR with the universal primers M1SS and BC2_uni_R. The source study handled its data this way. For normalization, 1 million high-quality reads, each with a distinct molecular identifier, were randomly selected from each sample. Instead of being binned into consensus sequences, reads that shared molecular identifiers were thrown out. MiTCR, with a Q25 quality threshold and the strictest error-elimination algorithm, was used for CDR3 identification, clonotype clustering and error correction. A nonparametric unseen species model with Euler transformation was used to estimate a lower bound on total TCR beta diversity. TCRdb redid the processing of the public reads, applying fastp at Q25 and MiXCR, and retained in-frame beta chains. Rows with one shared CDR3 protein collapse into an entry with the most common genes and DNA. Clone size and V and J calls follow TCRdb, not the original study. The sample table lists some 370,000 distinct CDR3 sequences, approximately 52% of them with a count of one. The ten largest clones represent under 60% of the sample.

Looking up the germline V gene (reference sequence) yields CDR1 SEHNR and CDR2 FQNEAQ. Deletion took 3 bases off V and 8 bases off J, with a span of 13 bases between the germline ends. The CDR3 holds 13 amino acids from the cysteine to the phenylalanine. Only the CDR3 region is kept as DNA, spanning 39 bases read in frame from base 1. Donors were a few dozen systemically healthy Caucasian individuals from Russia aged 6 to 90 years. Around 10 milliliters of peripheral blood were drawn from each donor into EDTA-treated Vacutainer tubes. Ficoll-Paque density-gradient centrifugation was used to isolate PBMCs, with at least 6.5 million per sample. Total RNA, at least 6 micrograms per sample, was extracted from PBMCs with Trizol reagent. Naive CD45RAhigh/CD27high T cell percentages were measured by flow cytometry on a PBMC aliquot from every donor. About this clonotype: No antigen is known for it. The record has no base qualities; no much larger clone is one base away.

The V and J segments used are TRBV7-9 and TRBJ1-2; TRBD1 could be the D gene, as 5 bases match. The sequence derives from a man in his sixties in good health. The specimen sequenced was blood. The sequenced DNA: TGTGCCAGCAGCTTTCAAGGGGTATACGGCTACACCTTC. This encodes CASSFQGVYGYTF.